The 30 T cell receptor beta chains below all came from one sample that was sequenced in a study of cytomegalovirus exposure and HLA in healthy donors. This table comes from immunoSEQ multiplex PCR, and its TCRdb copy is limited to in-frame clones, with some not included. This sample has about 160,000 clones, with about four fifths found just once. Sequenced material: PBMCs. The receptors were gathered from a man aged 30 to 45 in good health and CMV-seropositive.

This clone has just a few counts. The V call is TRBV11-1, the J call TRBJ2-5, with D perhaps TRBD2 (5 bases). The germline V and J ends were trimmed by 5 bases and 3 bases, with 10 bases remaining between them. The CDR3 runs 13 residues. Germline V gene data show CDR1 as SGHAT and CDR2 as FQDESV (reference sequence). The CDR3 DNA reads TGTGCCAGCAGCCGGGGATCAAAAGAGACCCAGTACTTC. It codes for CASSRGSKETQYF. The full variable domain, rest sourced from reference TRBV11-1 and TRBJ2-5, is EAEVAQSPRYKITEKSQAVAFWCDPISGHATLYWYRQILGQGPELLVQFQDESVVDDSQLPKDRFSAERLKGVDSTLKIQPAELGDSAMYLCASSRGSKETQYFGPGTRLLVL.

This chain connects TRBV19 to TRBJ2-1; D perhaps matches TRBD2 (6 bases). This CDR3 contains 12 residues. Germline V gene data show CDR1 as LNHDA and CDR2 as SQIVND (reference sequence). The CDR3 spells CGAGSSYNEQFF. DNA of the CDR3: TGTGGAGCGGGTAGCTCCTACAATGAGCAGTTCTTC.

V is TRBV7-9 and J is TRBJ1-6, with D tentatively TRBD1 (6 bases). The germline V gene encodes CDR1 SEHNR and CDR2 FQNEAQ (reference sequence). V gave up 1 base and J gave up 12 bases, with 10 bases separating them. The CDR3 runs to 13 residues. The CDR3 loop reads CASSLGDIRPLHF. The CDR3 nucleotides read TGTGCCAGCAGCTTAGGGGACATCCGACCCCTCCACTTT.

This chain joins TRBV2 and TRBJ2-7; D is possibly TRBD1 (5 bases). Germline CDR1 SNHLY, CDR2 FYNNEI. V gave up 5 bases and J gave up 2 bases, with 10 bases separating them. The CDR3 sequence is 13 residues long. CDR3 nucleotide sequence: TGTGCCAGCAGTCCCGACAGTGCCTACGAGCAGTACTTC. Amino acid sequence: CASSPDSAYEQYF.

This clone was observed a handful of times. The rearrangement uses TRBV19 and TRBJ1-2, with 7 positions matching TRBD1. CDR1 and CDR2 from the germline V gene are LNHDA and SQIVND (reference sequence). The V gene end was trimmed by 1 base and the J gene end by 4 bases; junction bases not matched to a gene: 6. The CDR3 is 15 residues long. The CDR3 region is CASSIGAGTAYGYTF. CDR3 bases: TGTGCCAGTAGTATAGGCGCCGGGACAGCCTATGGCTACACCTTC.

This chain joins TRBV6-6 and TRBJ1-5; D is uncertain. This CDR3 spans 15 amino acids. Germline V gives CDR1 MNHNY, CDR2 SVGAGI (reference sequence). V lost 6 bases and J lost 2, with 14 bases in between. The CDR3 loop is CASRGGGYGNQPQHF. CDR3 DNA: TGTGCCAGCAGGGGCGGAGGATATGGCAATCAGCCCCAGCATTTT.

CDR3 nucleotide sequence: TGCGCCAGCAGCCAAGGGGACAGCCGCTCTGGAAACACCATATATTTT. It translates to CASSQGDSRSGNTIYF. The chain recombines TRBV4-3 with TRBJ1-3; 7 bases align to TRBD1. Germline CDR1 is LGHNA and CDR2 is YSLEER. With 1 base clipped from V and 0 bases from J, the junction kept 3 bases outside the gene matches. CDR3 size: 16 residues.

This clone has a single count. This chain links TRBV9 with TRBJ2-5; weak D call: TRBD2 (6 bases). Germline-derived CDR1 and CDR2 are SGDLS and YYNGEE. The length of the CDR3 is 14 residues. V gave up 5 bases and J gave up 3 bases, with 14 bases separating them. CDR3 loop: CASSRGTFKETQYF. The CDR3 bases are TGTGCCAGCAGTCGTGGGACTTTCAAAGAGACCCAGTACTTC.

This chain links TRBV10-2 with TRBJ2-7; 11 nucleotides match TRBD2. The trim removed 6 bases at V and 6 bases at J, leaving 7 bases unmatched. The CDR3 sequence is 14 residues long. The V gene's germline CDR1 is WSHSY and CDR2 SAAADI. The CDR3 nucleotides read TGCGCCAGCAGACTAGCGGGAGAGAGAGGCGAGCAGTACTTC. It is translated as CASRLAGERGEQYF.

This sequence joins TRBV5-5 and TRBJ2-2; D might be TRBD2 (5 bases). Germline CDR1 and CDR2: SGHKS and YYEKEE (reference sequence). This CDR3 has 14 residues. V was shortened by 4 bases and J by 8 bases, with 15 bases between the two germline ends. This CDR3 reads CASSIRAPGGELFF. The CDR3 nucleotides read TGTGCCAGCAGCATCCGGGCCCCGGGAGGGGAGCTGTTTTTT.

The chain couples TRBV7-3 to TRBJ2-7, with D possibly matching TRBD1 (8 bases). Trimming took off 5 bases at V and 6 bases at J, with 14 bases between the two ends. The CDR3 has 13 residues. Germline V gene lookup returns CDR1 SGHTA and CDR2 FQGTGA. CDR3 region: CASSPTGGGEQYF. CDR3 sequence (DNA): TGTGCCAGCAGCCCTACAGGGGGGGGCGAGCAGTACTTC.

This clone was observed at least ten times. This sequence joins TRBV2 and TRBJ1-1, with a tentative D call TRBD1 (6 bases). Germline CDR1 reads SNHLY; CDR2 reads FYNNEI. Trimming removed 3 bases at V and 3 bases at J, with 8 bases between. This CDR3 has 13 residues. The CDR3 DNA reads TGTGCCAGCAGTGAGGACAGACACACTGAAGCTTTCTTT. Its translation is CASSEDRHTEAFF.

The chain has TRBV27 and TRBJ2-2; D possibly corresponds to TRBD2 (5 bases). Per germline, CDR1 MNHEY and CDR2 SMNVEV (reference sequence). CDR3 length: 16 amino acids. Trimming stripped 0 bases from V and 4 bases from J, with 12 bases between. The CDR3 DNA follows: TGTGCCAGCAGTTTATCCACAGTGGCGGGCACCGGGGAGCTGTTTTTT. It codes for CASSLSTVAGTGELFF.

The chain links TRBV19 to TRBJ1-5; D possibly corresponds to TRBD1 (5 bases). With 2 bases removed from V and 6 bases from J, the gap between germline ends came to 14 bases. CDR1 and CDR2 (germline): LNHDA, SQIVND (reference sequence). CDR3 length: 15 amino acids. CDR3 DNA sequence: TGTGCCAGTAGTATACTCAGGGAGGTTAGTCAGCCCCAGCATTTT. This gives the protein CASSILREVSQPQHF.

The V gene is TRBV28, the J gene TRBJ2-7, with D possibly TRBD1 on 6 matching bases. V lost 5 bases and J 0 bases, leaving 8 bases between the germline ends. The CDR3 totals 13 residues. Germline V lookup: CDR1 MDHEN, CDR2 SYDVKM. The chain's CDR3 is CASSPTGSYEQYF. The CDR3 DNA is TGTGCCAGCAGTCCGACAGGCTCCTACGAGCAGTACTTC.

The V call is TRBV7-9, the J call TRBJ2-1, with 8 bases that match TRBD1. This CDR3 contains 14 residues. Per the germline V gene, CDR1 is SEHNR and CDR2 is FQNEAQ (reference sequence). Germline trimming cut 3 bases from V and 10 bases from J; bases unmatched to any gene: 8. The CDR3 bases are TGTGCCAGCAGCTTCCCCCAGGGGGCAGGGGAGCAGTTCTTC. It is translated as CASSFPQGAGEQFF.

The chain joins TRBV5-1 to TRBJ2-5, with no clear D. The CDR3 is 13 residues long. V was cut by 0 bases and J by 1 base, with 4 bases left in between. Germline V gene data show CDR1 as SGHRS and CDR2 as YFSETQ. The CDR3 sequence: CASSLELQETQYF. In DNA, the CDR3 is TGCGCCAGCAGCTTGGAGCTCCAAGAGACCCAGTACTTC. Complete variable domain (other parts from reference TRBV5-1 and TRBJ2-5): KAGVTQTPRYLIKTRGQQVTLSCSPISGHRSVSWYQQTPGQGLQFLFEYFSETQRNKGNFPGRFSGRQFSNSRSEMNVSTLELGDSALYLCASSLELQETQYFGPGTRLLVL.

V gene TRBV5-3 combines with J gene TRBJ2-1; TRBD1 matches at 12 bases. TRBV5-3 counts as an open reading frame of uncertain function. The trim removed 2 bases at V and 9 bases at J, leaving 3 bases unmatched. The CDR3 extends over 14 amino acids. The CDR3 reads CARSFGTGGAEQFF. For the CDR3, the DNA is TGTGCCAGAAGCTTTGGGACAGGGGGCGCTGAGCAGTTCTTC.

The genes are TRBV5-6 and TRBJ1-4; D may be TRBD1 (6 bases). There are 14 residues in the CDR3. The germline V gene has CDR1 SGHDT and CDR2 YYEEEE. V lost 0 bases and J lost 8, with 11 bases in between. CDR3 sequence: CASSLAGEGEKLFF. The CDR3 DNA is TGTGCCAGCAGCTTGGCAGGGGAGGGGGAAAAACTGTTTTTT.

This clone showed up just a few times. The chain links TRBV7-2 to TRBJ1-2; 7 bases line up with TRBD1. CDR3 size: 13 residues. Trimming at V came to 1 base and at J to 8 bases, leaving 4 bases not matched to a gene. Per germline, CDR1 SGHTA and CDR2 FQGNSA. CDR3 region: CASSLGGGDGYTF. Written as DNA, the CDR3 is TGTGCCAGCAGCTTAGGAGGGGGCGACGGCTACACCTTC.

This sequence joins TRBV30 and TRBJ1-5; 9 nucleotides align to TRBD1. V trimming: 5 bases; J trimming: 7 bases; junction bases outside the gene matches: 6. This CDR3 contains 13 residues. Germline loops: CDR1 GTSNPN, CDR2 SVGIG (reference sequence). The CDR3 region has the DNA TGTGCCTGGGCACCGGGACAGGGACAGCCCCAGCATTTT. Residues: CAWAPGQGQPQHF.

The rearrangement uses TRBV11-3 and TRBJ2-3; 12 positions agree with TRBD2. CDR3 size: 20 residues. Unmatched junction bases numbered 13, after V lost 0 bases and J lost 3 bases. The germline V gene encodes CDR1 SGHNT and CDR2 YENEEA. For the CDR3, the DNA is TGTGCCAGCAGCTTAGATGCAGCTTTTACTAGCGGGAGGCTAACAGATACGCAGTATTTT. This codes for CASSLDAAFTSGRLTDTQYF. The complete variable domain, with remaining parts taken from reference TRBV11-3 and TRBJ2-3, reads EAGVVQSPRYKIIEKKQPVAFWCNPISGHNTLYWYLQNLGQGPELLIRYENEEAVDDSQLPKDRFSAERLKGVDSTLKIQPAELGDSAVYLCASSLDAAFTSGRLTDTQYFGPGTRLTVL.

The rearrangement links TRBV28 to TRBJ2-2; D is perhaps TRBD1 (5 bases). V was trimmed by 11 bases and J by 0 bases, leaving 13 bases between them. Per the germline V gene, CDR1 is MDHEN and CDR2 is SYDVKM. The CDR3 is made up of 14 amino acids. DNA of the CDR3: TGTGCCTCAGGGCGGAGCGCGAACACCGGGGAGCTGTTTTTT. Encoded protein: CASGRSANTGELFF.

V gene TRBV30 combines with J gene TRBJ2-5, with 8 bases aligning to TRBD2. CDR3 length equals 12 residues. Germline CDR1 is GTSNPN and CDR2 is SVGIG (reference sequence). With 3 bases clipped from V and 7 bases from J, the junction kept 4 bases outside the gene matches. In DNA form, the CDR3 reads TGTGCCTGGAGGATCGGGGGGGGGACCCAGTACTTC. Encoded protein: CAWRIGGGTQYF. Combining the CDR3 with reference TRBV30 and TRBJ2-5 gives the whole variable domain SQTIHQWPATLVQPVGSPLSLECTVEGTSNPNLYWYRQAAGRGLQLLFYSVGIGQISSEVPQNLSASRPQDRQFILSSKKLLLSDSGFYLCAWRIGGGTQYFGPGTRLLVL.

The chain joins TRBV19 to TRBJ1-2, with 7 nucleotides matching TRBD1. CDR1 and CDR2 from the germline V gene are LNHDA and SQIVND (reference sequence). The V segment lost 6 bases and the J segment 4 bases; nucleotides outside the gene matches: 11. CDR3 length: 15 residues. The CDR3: CASSPSTGAFYGYTF. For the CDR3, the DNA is TGTGCCAGTAGCCCTTCCACAGGGGCGTTCTATGGCTACACCTTC.

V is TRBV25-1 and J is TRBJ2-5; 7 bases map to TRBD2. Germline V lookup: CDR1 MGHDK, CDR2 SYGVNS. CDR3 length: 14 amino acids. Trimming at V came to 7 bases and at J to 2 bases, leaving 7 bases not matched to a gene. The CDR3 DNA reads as TGTGCCAGCAAAAGAGCGGGGCCACAAGAGACCCAGTACTTC. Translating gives CASKRAGPQETQYF. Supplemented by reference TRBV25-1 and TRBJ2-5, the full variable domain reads EADIYQTPRYLVIGTGKKITLECSQTMGHDKMYWYQQDPGMELHLIHYSYGVNSTEKGDLSSESTVSRIRTEHFPLTLESARPSHTSQYLCASKRAGPQETQYFGPGTRLLVL.

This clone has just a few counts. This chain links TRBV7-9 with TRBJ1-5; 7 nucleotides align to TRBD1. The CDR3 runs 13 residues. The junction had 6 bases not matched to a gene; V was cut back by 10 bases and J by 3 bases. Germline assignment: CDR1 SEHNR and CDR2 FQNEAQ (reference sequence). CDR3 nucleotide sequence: TGTGCCACCTCCGACAGGGACAATCAGCCCCAGCATTTT. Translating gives CATSDRDNQPQHF.

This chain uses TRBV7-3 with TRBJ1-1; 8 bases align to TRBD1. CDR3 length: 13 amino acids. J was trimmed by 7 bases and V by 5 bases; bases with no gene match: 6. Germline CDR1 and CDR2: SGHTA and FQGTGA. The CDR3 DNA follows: TGTGCCAGCAGCCCTAGTGGACAGGGTGAAGCTTTCTTT. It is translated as CASSPSGQGEAFF.

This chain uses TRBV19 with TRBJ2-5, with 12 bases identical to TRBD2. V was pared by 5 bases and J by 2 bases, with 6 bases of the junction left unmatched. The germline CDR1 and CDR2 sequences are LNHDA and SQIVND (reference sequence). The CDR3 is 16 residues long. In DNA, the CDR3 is TGTGCCAGTAGTCCTCGGACTAGCGGGACTCAAGAGACCCAGTACTTC. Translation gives CASSPRTSGTQETQYF.

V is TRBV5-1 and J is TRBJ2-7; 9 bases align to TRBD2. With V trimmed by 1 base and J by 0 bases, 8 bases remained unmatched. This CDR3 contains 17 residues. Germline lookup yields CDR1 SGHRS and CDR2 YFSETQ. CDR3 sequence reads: CASSLSFAGGSSYEQYF. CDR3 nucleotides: TGCGCCAGCAGCTTGTCGTTTGCGGGAGGGAGCTCCTACGAGCAGTACTTC.